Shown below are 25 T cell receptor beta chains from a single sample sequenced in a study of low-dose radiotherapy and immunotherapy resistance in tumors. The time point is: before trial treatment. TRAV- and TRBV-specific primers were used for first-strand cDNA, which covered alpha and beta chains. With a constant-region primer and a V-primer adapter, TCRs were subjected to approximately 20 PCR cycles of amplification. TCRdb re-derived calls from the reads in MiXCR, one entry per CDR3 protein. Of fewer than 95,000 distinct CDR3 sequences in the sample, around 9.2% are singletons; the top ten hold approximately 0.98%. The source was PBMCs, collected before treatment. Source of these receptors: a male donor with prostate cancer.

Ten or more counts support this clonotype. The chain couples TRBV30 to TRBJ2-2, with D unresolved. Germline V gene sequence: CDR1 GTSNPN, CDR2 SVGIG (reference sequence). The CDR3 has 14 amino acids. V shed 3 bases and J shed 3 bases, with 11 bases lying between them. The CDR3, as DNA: TGTGCCTGGAGGAAGGGCCGGGACACCGGGGAGCTGTTTTTT. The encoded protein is CAWRKGRDTGELFF.

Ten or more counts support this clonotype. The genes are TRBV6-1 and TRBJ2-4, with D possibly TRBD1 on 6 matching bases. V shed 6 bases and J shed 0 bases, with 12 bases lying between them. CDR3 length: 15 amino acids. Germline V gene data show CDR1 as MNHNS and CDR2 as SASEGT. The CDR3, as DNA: TGTGCCAGCAGCGCTACAGGGATAGCCAAAAACATTCAGTACTTC. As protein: CASSATGIAKNIQYF.

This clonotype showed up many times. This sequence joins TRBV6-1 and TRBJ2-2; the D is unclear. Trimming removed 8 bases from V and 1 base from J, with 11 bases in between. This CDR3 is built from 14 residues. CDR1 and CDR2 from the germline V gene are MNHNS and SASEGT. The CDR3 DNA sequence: TGTGCCAGCCTGGGTCGGGTGAACACCGGGGAGCTGTTTTTT. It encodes CASLGRVNTGELFF.

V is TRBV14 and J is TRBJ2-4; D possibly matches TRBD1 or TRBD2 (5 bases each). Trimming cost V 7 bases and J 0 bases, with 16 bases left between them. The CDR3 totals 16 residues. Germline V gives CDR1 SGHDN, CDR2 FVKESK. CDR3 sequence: CASTAAGTLAKNIQYF. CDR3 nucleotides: TGTGCCAGCACCGCGGCAGGGACCCTAGCCAAAAACATTCAGTACTTC.

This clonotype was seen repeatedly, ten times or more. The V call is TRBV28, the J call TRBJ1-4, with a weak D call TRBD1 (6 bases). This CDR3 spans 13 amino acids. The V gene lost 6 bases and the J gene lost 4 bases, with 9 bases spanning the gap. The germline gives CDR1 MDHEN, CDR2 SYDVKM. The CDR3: CASRRTDNEKLFF. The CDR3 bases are TGTGCCAGCAGACGGACAGATAATGAAAAACTGTTTTTT.

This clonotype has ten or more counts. The DNA of the CDR3 is TGTGCCAGCAGTCAAGATACGCAGTATTTT. Translating it yields CASSQDTQYF. The V call is TRBV12-3 or TRBV12-4, the J call TRBJ2-3; D is unresolved. Trimming cost V 5 bases and J 5 bases, with 2 bases left between them. The CDR3 is made up of 10 amino acids.

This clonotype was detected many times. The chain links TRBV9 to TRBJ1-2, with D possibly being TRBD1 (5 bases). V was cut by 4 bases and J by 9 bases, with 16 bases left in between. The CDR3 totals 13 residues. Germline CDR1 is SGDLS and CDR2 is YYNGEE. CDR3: CASSLWLGDRYTF. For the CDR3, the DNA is TGTGCCAGCAGCCTATGGTTAGGGGATCGCTACACCTTC.

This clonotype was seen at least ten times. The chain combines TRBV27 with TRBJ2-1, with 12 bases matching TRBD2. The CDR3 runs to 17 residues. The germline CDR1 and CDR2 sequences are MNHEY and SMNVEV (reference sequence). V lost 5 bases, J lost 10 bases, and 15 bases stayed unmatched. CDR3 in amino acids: CASSLLGLAGIGGEQFF. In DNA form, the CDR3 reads TGTGCCAGCAGTCTTCTGGGACTAGCGGGCATTGGAGGGGAGCAGTTCTTC.

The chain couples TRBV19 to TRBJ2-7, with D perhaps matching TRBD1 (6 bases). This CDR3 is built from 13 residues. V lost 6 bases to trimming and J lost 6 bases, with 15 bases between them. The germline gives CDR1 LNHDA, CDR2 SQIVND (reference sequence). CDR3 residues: CASSQTGLREQYF. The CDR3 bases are TGTGCCAGTAGCCAGACAGGACTTCGCGAGCAGTACTTC. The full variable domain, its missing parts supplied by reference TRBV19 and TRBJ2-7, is DGGITQSPKYLFRKEGQNVTLSCEQNLNHDAMYWYRQDPGQGLRLIYYSQIVNDFQKGDIAEGYSVSREKKESFPLTVTSAQKNPTAFYLCASSQTGLREQYFGPGTRLTVT.

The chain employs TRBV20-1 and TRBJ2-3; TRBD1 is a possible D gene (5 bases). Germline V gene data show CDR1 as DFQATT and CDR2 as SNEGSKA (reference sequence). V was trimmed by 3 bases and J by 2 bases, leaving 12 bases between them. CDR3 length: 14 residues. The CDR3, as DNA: TGCAGTGCTAGCGGGTTAGGGGTCACAGATACGCAGTATTTT. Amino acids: CSASGLGVTDTQYF.

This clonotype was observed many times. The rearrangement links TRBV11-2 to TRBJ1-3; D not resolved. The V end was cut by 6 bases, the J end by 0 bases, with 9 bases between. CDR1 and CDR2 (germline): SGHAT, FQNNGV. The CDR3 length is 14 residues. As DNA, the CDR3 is TGTGCCAGCAGTCACCTGAACTCTGGAAACACCATATATTTT. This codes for CASSHLNSGNTIYF.

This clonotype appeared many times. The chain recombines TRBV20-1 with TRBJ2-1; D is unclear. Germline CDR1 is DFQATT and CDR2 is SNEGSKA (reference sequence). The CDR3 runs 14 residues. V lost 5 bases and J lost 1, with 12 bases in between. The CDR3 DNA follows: TGCAGTGCTCGACTCCTGCCGTCCTACAATGAGCAGTTCTTC. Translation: CSARLLPSYNEQFF.

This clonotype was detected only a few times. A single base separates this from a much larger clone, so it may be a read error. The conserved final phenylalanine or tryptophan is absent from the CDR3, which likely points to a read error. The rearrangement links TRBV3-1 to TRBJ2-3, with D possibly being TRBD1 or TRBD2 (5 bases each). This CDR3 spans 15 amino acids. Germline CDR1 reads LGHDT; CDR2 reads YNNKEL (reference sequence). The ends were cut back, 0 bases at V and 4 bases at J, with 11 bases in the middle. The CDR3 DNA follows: TGTGCCAGCAGCCAAGAGAACTTGGGGGCAGATACGCAGTATTTA. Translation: CASSQENLGADTQYL.

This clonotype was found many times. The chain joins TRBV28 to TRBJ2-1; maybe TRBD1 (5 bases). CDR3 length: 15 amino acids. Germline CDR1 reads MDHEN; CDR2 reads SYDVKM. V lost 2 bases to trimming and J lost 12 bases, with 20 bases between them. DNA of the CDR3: TGTGCCAGCAGTTTAGGTGGGGCCGGACCCTGGGGGCAGTTCTTC. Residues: CASSLGGAGPWGQFF.

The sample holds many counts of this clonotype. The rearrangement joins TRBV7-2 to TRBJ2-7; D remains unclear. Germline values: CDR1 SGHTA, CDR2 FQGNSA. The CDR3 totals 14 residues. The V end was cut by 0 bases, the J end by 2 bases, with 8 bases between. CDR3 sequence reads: CASSLAQIAYEQYF. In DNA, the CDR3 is TGTGCCAGCAGCTTAGCACAGATCGCCTACGAGCAGTACTTC.

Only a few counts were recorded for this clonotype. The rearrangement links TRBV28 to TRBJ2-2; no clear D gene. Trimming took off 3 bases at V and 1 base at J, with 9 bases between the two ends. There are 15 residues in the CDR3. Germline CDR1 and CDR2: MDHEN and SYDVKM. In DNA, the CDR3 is TGTGCCAGCAGTTTCTGGTGGGAGAACACCGGGGAGCTGTTTTTT. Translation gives CASSFWWENTGELFF.

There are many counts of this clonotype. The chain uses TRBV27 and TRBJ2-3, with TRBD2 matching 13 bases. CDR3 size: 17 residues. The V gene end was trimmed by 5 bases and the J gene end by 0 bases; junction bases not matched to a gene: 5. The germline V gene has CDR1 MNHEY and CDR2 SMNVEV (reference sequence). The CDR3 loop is CASSRGLAGLSTDTQYF. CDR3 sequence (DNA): TGTGCCAGCAGTCGGGGACTAGCGGGACTTAGCACAGATACGCAGTATTTT.

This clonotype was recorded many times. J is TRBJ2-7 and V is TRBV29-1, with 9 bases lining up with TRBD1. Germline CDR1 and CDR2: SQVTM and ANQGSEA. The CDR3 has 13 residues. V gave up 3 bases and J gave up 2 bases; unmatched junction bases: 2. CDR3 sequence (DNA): TGCAGCGTTGAGGGACAGGGACCCTACGAGCAGTACTTC. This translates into CSVEGQGPYEQYF.

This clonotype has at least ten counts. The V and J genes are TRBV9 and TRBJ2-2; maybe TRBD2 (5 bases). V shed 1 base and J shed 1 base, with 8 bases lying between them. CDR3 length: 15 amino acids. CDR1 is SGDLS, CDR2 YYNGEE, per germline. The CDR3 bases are TGTGCCAGCAGCGTAAGCGGCAGGAACACCGGGGAGCTGTTTTTT. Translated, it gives CASSVSGRNTGELFF.

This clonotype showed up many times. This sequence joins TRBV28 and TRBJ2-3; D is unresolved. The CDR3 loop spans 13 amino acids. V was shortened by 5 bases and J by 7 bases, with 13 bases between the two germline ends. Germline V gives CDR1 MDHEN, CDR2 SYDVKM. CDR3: CASSGPAVNTQYF. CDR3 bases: TGTGCCAGCAGTGGGCCAGCCGTTAATACGCAGTATTTT.

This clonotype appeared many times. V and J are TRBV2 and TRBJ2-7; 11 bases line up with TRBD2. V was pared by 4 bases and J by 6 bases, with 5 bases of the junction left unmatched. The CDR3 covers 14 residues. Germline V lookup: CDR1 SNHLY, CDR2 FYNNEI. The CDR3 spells CASSVTSGSGEQYF. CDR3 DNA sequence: TGTGCCAGCAGTGTAACTAGCGGGAGCGGCGAGCAGTACTTC.

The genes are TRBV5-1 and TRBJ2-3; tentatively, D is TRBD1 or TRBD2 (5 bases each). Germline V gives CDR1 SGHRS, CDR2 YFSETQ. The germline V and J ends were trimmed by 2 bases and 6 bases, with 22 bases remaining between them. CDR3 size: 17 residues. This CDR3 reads CASSFYISGARDDTQYF. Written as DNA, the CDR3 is TGCGCCAGCAGCTTCTACATCAGTGGGGCACGGGATGATACGCAGTATTTT.

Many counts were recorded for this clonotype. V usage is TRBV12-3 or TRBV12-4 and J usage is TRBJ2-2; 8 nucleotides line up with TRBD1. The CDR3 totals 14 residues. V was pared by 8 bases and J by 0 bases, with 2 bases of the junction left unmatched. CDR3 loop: CASRGQANTGELFF. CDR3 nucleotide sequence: TGTGCCAGCCGGGGACAGGCGAACACCGGGGAGCTGTTTTTT.

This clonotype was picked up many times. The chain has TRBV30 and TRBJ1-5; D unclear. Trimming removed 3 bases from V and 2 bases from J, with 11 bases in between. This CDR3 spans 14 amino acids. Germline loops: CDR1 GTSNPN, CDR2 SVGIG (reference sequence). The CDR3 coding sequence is TGTGCCTGGAGGGGAGGGATGGGCAATCAGCCCCAGCATTTT. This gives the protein CAWRGGMGNQPQHF.

The CDR3 region is CASSMTTTDNEQFF. CDR3 nucleotides: TGTGCCAGTAGTATGACTACCACAGACAATGAGCAGTTCTTC. V and J are TRBV19 and TRBJ2-1, with a possible D match to TRBD2 (5 bases). V was clipped by 3 bases and J by 5 bases, with 11 bases between them. The CDR3 has 14 residues. CDR1 is LNHDA, CDR2 SQIVND, per germline (reference sequence).